This entry describes one TCR beta chain. Sequencing used immunoSEQ multiplex PCR; TCRdb keeps in-frame clones, though not all of them. The sample gives 60,000 to 95,000 clones, 75% to 90% of which show up once; about 15% is in the top ten. The data derive from a study of control samples from healthy donors and cancer patients. This receptor was obtained from a man aged 50-59 years in good health. The source material was blood.

CDR3 DNA: TGTGCCAGCAGCCGGACAGGGGACTCCTACGAGCAGTACTTC. This encodes CASSRTGDSYEQYF. The chain links TRBV11-3 to TRBJ2-7; TRBD1 agrees at 9 bases. The CDR3 totals 14 residues. Per the germline V gene, CDR1 is SGHNT and CDR2 is YENEEA. Trimming took 5 bases from V and 0 from J; bases not matched to a gene: 2.